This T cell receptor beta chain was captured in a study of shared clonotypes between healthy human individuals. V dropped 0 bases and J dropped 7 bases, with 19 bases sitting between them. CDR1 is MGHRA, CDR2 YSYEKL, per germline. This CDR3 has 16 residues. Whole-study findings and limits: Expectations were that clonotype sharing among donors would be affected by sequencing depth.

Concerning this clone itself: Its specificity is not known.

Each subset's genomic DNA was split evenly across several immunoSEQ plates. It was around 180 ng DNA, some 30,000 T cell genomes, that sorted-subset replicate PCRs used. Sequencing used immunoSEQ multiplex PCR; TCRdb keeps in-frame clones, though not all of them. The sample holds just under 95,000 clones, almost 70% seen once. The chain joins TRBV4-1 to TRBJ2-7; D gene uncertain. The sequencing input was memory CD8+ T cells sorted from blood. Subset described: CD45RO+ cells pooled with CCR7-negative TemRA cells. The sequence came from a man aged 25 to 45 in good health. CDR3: CASSQDRNPLLGEQYF. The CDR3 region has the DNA TGCGCCAGCAGCCAAGATAGGAACCCTCTCCTTGGGGAGCAGTACTTC.